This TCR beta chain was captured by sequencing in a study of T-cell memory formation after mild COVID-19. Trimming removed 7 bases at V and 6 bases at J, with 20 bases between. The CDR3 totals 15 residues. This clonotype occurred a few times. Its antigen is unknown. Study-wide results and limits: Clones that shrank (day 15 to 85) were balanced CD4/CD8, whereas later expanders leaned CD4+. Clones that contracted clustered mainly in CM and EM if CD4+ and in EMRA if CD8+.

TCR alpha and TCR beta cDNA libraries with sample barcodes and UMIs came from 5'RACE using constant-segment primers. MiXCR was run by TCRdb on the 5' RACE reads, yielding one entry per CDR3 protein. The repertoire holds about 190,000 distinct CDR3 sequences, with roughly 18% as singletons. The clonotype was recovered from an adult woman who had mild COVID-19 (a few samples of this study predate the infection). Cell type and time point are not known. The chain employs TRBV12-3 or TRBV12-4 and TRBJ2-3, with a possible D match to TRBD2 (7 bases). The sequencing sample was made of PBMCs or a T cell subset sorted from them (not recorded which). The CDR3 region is CASNQGRGWSDTQYF. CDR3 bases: TGTGCCAGCAACCAGGGGAGGGGCTGGTCCGATACGCAGTATTTT.